The next 24 T cell receptor beta chains were all read from a single sample in a study of CD8 T cells in ankylosing spondylitis (dated 2017 in TCRdb). The method was 5' RACE. These reads were obtained on an Illumina HiSeq 2500. TCRdb reworked the public reads: Q25 trimming with fastp, MiXCR clone assembly, productive beta chains retained. Every entry covers one CDR3 protein and lists the most common genes and DNA from its rows. The sample contains 300,000 to 400,000 distinct CDR3 sequences, approximately 20% of them found a single time. Of the sample, 10% to 15% falls within the top ten clones. The sequenced sample consisted of blood, either unsorted or a sorted T cell fraction (not recorded which). The receptors shown here come from a male donor with ankylosing spondylitis or in good health (not recorded which).

This clonotype was recorded many times. A junction end diverges from the germline sequence, so it may reflect a read error. Here the CDR3 reads CASSSHNEQFF. The DNA of the CDR3 is TGTGCCAGCAGCTCCCACAATGAGCAGTTCTTC. The chain uses TRBV9 and TRBJ2-1; D ambiguous. The CDR3 runs to 11 residues. Germline-derived CDR1 and CDR2 are SGDLS and YYNGEE.

This chain joins TRBV2 and TRBJ2-1; 13 bases map to TRBD2. V lost 6 bases to trimming and J lost 5 bases; unmatched junction nucleotides: 7. Per germline, CDR1 SNHLY and CDR2 FYNNEI. This CDR3 comprises 16 residues. CDR3 protein: CASRTSGGNANNEQFF. In DNA, the CDR3 is TGTGCCAGCAGGACTAGCGGGGGGAACGCCAACAATGAGCAGTTCTTC.

The chain has TRBV12-3 or TRBV12-4 and TRBJ2-3; 8 nucleotides agree with TRBD2. V lost 4 bases and J lost 6; bases outside the gene matches: 9. The CDR3 contains 15 residues. CDR3 in amino acids: CASSYTTGGFDTQYF. The CDR3 bases are TGTGCCAGCAGTTATACCACGGGGGGGTTCGATACGCAGTATTTT.

The chain has TRBV20-1 and TRBJ2-4, with TRBD1 matching 7 bases. The CDR3 has 13 amino acids. The germline V gene encodes CDR1 DFQATT and CDR2 SNEGSKA (reference sequence). The V gene end was trimmed by 4 bases and the J gene end by 4 bases; junction bases not matched to a gene: 4. In DNA, the CDR3 is TGCAGTGCTACCGACAGGGATAAAAACATTCAGTACTTC. Encoded protein: CSATDRDKNIQYF.

This clonotype was found many times. The rearrangement uses TRBV12-3 or TRBV12-4 and TRBJ1-1; 7 nucleotides align to TRBD1. The CDR3 sequence is 16 residues long. J was trimmed by 1 base and V by 2 bases; bases with no gene match: 7. The CDR3 region is CASSLTAGGKNTEAFF. CDR3 bases: TGTGCCAGCAGTTTAACGGCAGGGGGGAAGAACACTGAAGCTTTCTTT.

The J gene is TRBJ2-7, the V gene TRBV6-1, with TRBD1 matching over 8 bases. Germline V CDR1 and CDR2: MNHNS, SASEGT. V gave up 5 bases and J gave up 0 bases; unmatched junction bases: 6. The CDR3 extends over 15 amino acids. The CDR3 here is CASSKKTGGSYEQYF. The CDR3 DNA is TGTGCCAGCAGTAAGAAAACAGGGGGCTCCTACGAGCAGTACTTC.

This clonotype was counted a single time. The chain couples TRBV20-1 to TRBJ2-1; 9 bases match TRBD1. V dropped 6 bases and J dropped 7; count of bases not matched to a gene: 10. There are 14 residues in the CDR3. The germline CDR1 and CDR2 sequences are DFQATT and SNEGSKA (reference sequence). The CDR3 nucleotides are TGCAGTGCCCCGACAGGGGGTTTCGATAATGAGCAGTTCTTC. It encodes CSAPTGGFDNEQFF.

The chain links TRBV4-1 to TRBJ2-7; D might be TRBD2 (6 bases). V lost 3 bases and J 4 bases, leaving 13 bases between the germline ends. This CDR3 contains 14 residues. Looked up from germline, CDR1 is MGHRA and CDR2 is YSYEKL. The CDR3 sequence is CASSQAGQTYEQYF. CDR3 nucleotides: TGCGCCAGCAGCCAGGCGGGGCAGACTTACGAGCAGTACTTC.

In its sample, this clonotype was seen a few times. The V and J genes are TRBV20-1 and TRBJ2-7, with D unclear. CDR3 length equals 11 residues. Germline CDR1 DFQATT, CDR2 SNEGSKA (reference sequence). Deletions cut 0 bases from V and 3 bases from J, with 3 bases between. The CDR3 spells CSARDLYEQYF. The CDR3 bases are TGCAGTGCTAGAGATCTCTACGAGCAGTACTTC.

This clonotype turned up a few times. This chain connects TRBV5-6 to TRBJ2-7; D gene uncertain. The CDR3 is made up of 14 amino acids. V lost 0 bases and J 0 bases, leaving 7 bases between the germline ends. Germline values: CDR1 SGHDT, CDR2 YYEEEE. The CDR3 is CASSLGHNSYEQYF. The CDR3, as DNA: TGTGCCAGCAGCTTGGGACACAACTCCTACGAGCAGTACTTC.

The chain employs TRBV11-2 and TRBJ2-3, with 7 bases aligning to TRBD2. The CDR3 totals 13 residues. The V and J ends lost 5 bases and 13 bases, in that order; junction bases with no gene match: 12. Per the germline V gene, CDR1 is SGHAT and CDR2 is FQNNGV. The DNA for the CDR3 is TGTGCCAGCAGCCCCGGGGGGACGCCCGAGGAGTATTTT. Residues: CASSPGGTPEEYF. Using reference TRBV11-2 and TRBJ2-3 for the parts outside the CDR3, the full variable domain is EAGVAQSPRYKIIEKRQSVAFWCNPISGHATLYWYQQILGQGPKLLIQFQNNGVVDDSQLPKDRFSAERLKGVDSTLKIQPAKLEDSAVYLCASSPGGTPEEYFGPGTRLTVL.

The CDR3: CASSPGVGGHYEQYF. The CDR3 nucleotides are TGTGCCAGCAGCCCCGGGGTGGGGGGCCACTACGAGCAGTACTTC. The gene calls are TRBV9 and TRBJ2-7; the D call may be TRBD1 or TRBD2 (6 bases each). From germline, CDR1 is SGDLS and CDR2 YYNGEE. The CDR3 is made up of 15 amino acids. The V and J ends lost 4 bases and 3 bases respectively, with 17 bases between them.

V is TRBV7-3 and J is TRBJ2-3; a weak D match, TRBD2 (6 bases). The length of the CDR3 is 15 residues. The ends were cut back, 5 bases at V and 4 bases at J, with 16 bases in the middle. From germline, CDR1 is SGHTA and CDR2 FQGTGA. The CDR3 spells CASSRSWGTADTQYF. CDR3 bases: TGTGCCAGCAGCCGGAGCTGGGGGACTGCAGATACGCAGTATTTT.

This rearrangement joins TRBV29-1 to TRBJ2-2, with 9 bases aligning to TRBD2. CDR1 is SQVTM and CDR2 is ANQGSEA in the germline V gene. V lost 7 bases, J lost 5 bases, and 11 bases stayed unmatched. The CDR3 is 15 amino acids. CDR3 in amino acids: CSARGLAVETGELFF. The CDR3 bases are TGCAGCGCGCGGGGACTAGCTGTTGAGACCGGGGAGCTGTTTTTT.

This clonotype was seen many times. The chain combines TRBV24-1 with TRBJ2-7; possibly TRBD1 for D (5 bases). This CDR3 contains 19 residues. V dropped 1 base and J dropped 3 bases, with 24 bases sitting between them. Germline lookup yields CDR1 KGHDR and CDR2 SFDVKD. CDR3 protein: CATSDFGEVVRESVYEQYF. CDR3 sequence (DNA): TGTGCCACCAGTGATTTCGGAGAGGTGGTCAGGGAATCCGTCTACGAGCAGTACTTC.

This clonotype was detected a few times. The J gene is TRBJ2-3, the V gene TRBV12-3 or TRBV12-4; D unresolved. The CDR3 contains 17 residues. Trimming left V 2 bases short and J 1 base short, with 16 bases between. CDR3 coding DNA: TGTGCCAGCAGTTTACGTGAGGAAGTCGCGGGCACAGATACGCAGTATTTT. Amino acid sequence: CASSLREEVAGTDTQYF.

This clonotype was picked up a small number of times. J is TRBJ1-1 and V is TRBV29-1; D remains ambiguous. Trimming shortened V by 6 bases and J by 2 bases, and 10 bases separated the two germline ends. The CDR3 extends over 12 amino acids. Germline lookup yields CDR1 SQVTM and CDR2 ANQGSEA. CDR3 bases: TGCAGCGTCTTCACCGTTAACACTGAAGCTTTCTTT. Its protein product is CSVFTVNTEAFF. The full variable domain, its missing parts supplied by reference TRBV29-1 and TRBJ1-1, is SAVISQKPSRDICQRGTSLTIQCQVDSQVTMMFWYRQQPGQSLTLIATANQGSEATYESGFVIDKFPISRPNLTFSTLTVSNMSPEDSSIYLCSVFTVNTEAFFGQGTRLTVV.

V and J are TRBV6-1 and TRBJ2-7, with D unclear. CDR3 length equals 14 residues. V was pared by 3 bases and J by 0 bases, with 9 bases between. Germline V lookup: CDR1 MNHNS, CDR2 SASEGT. The CDR3 loop reads CASSEAGSSYEQYF. CDR3 DNA: TGTGCCAGCAGTGAGGCAGGAAGCTCCTACGAGCAGTACTTC.

This chain uses TRBV6-5 with TRBJ2-2, with D maybe TRBD2 (6 bases). V lost 0 bases and J lost 0, with 14 bases in between. The CDR3 loop spans 18 amino acids. Germline assignment: CDR1 MNHEY and CDR2 SVGAGI. CDR3: CASSYSRLAFANTGELFF. The CDR3 region has the DNA TGTGCCAGCAGTTACTCGAGGCTAGCGTTCGCGAACACCGGGGAGCTGTTTTTT.

This chain connects TRBV7-9 to TRBJ2-1; the D call may be TRBD1 or TRBD2 (5 bases each). Trimming took 2 bases from V and 0 from J, leaving 11 bases between them. CDR1 SEHNR and CDR2 FQNEAQ come from the germline V gene (reference sequence). The CDR3 spans 16 residues. The CDR3 spells CASSLMGDSSYNEQFF. The CDR3 region has the DNA TGTGCCAGCAGCTTAATGGGGGATAGCTCCTACAATGAGCAGTTCTTC.

CDR3 residues: CAWVLGTGYEQFF. CDR3 nucleotides: TGTGCCTGGGTTCTCGGGACAGGGTATGAGCAGTTCTTC. The rearrangement links TRBV30 to TRBJ2-1; 9 bases align to TRBD1. Germline CDR1 reads GTSNPN; CDR2 reads SVGIG (reference sequence). The CDR3 has 13 amino acids. With V trimmed by 5 bases and J by 8 bases, 7 bases remained unmatched. Full variable domain (remainder filled in from reference TRBV30 and TRBJ2-1): SQTIHQWPATLVQPVGSPLSLECTVEGTSNPNLYWYRQAAGRGLQLLFYSVGIGQISSEVPQNLSASRPQDRQFILSSKKLLLSDSGFYLCAWVLGTGYEQFFGPGTRLTVL.

This clonotype was observed a few times. The CDR3 region is CASSLMRGSNNEQFF. The CDR3 nucleotides read TGTGCCAGCAGCTTGATGCGGGGGTCCAACAATGAGCAGTTCTTC. The J gene is TRBJ2-1, the V gene TRBV5-5, with TRBD2 matching over 7 bases. The germline V gene has CDR1 SGHKS and CDR2 YYEKEE (reference sequence). This CDR3 spans 15 amino acids. V lost 1 base, J lost 5 bases, and 6 bases stayed unmatched.

This clonotype was observed a few times. The J gene is TRBJ2-1, the V gene TRBV4-1; 7 bases align to TRBD2. V gave up 0 bases and J gave up 0 bases; unmatched junction bases: 2. The CDR3 contains 16 residues. Looked up from germline, CDR1 is MGHRA and CDR2 is YSYEKL. The CDR3 sequence is CASSQDRGSSYNEQFF. For the CDR3, the DNA is TGCGCCAGCAGCCAAGATCGCGGGAGCTCCTACAATGAGCAGTTCTTC.

V is TRBV12-3 or TRBV12-4 and J is TRBJ2-7; 7 bases line up with TRBD1. V gave up 4 bases and J gave up 6 bases; unmatched junction bases: 9. CDR3 length: 14 amino acids. CDR3 amino acids: CASSSDRVSSEQYF. The DNA for the CDR3 is TGTGCCAGCAGTTCCGACAGGGTGTCATCCGAGCAGTACTTC.